A selection of T cell receptor beta chains follows, all from one sample in a study of blood T cell repertoires in COVID-19. The repertoire was sequenced with immunoSEQ multiplex PCR; TCRdb's copy has only in-frame clones and lacks some. The data contain approximately 240,000 clones, approximately 86% of them singletons. What was sequenced was PBMCs or T cells enriched from blood (not recorded which). All receptors derive from a woman under 40 with acute COVID-19. The CDR3 runs from the conserved cysteine through the conserved F or W. Each record gives: V gene, D gene, J gene, CDR3 DNA, CDR3 protein. The D gene is left open where the match is weak.

TRBV4-1	-	TRBJ1-5	TGCGCCAGCAGCCAGTATACTCCGGACGGGGGCAATCAGCCCCAGCATTTT	CASSQYTPDGGNQPQHF
TRBV27	TRBD1	TRBJ2-7	TGTGCCAGCAGTTTACAGGGGGCGGTTTACGAGCAGTACTTC	CASSLQGAVYEQYF
TRBV6-2/TRBV6-3	-	TRBJ1-5	TGTGCCAGCAGCAACAGGGTTGGTAGCAATCAGCCCCAGCATTTT	CASSNRVGSNQPQHF
TRBV2	-	TRBJ1-4	TGTGCCAGCATCCGGGTCCTAACTAATGAAAAACTGTTTTTT	CASIRVLTNEKLFF
TRBV25-1	-	TRBJ2-1	TGTGCCAGCAGTGAGCTCGGCGGGGTTGATGAGCAGTTCTTC	CASSELGGVDEQFF
TRBV29-1	TRBD1	TRBJ1-2	TGCAGCGTTGAGGGACAGGGGGCATATGGCTACACCTTC	CSVEGQGAYGYTF
TRBV18	-	TRBJ2-3	TGTGCCAGCTCACCACCGATTGGCCAGATGGTTACGCAGTATTTT	CASSPPIGQMVTQYF
TRBV7-6	-	TRBJ1-6	TGTGCCAGCAGCTTAGAAGGGAGAATTAGCTCCTATAATTCACCCCTCCACTTT	CASSLEGRISSYNSPLHF
TRBV7-9	TRBD1	TRBJ1-4	TGTGCCAGCAGCTCACAGGGGAGGGAAAAACTGTTTTTT	CASSSQGREKLFF
TRBV29-1	TRBD2	TRBJ2-3	TGCAGCGTTGAAGGGGGAGCTAGCGGTAGCACAGATACGCAGTATTTT	CSVEGGASGSTDTQYF
TRBV2	-	TRBJ2-7	TGTGCCAGCAGTGTGGGGGGAAAGCAGTACTTC	CASSVGGKQYF
TRBV14	TRBD2	TRBJ2-3	TGTGCCAGCAGGGTTAGCGGGGAAAATAGCGATACGCAGTATTTT	CASRVSGENSDTQYF
TRBV4-1	-	TRBJ1-1	TGCGCCAGCAGCCAAGAAGAGGGGGTGGCTTTCTTT	CASSQEEGVAFF
TRBV19	TRBD1	TRBJ2-2	TGTGCCAGCAGGACAGGGGTCCACACCGGGGAGCTGTTTTTT	CASRTGVHTGELFF
TRBV5-4	-	TRBJ2-4	TGTGCCAGCAGCTTGGACAGGCGCAGGATTCAGTACTTC	CASSLDRRRIQYF